Reported below is one T cell receptor (beta chain). The sample belongs to a study of blood T cell repertoires in COVID-19. Study-level background: Both acute and convalescent COVID-19 samples were obtained from the United States, Italy and Spain. Sources were T cells, B-cell-depleted T cells, or PBMCs; the material itself was cDNA or gDNA.

Trimming removed 7 bases from V and 2 bases from J, with 9 bases in between. The germline V gene encodes CDR1 SNHLY and CDR2 FYNNEI. The CDR3 is 12 amino acids. Original analysis: Using reference gene primer amplification, nucleated cell counts were estimated. Libraries were prepared by immunoSEQ multiplex PCR; TCRdb keeps only in-frame clonotypes and omits some of them. V and J calls and clone size are those listed in that table; D and trimming were worked out from the DNA. The sample has around 470,000 clones; roughly nine tenths are singletons. Seattle patient enrollment occurred during active infection, with longitudinal follow-up thereafter.

This chain links TRBV2 with TRBJ2-7; D is uncertain. The specimen sequenced was peripheral blood. This TCR was recovered from a young man with COVID-19, enrolled during active disease. The CDR3 region has the DNA TGTGCCAGCATGGCACAGACCTACGAGCAGTACTTC. This encodes CASMAQTYEQYF.